These 14 T cell receptor beta chains share one sample of origin, sequenced in a study of blood T cell repertoires in COVID-19. Data came from immunoSEQ multiplex PCR; TCRdb stores just in-frame clones and leaves some out. The data show 300,000 to 450,000 clones, more than 85% seen once. Sequenced input: PBMCs or T cells enriched from blood (not recorded which). Receptor source: a woman aged 25 to 39 who had recovered from COVID-19.

The chain has TRBV7-2 and TRBJ1-2, with 8 bases that match TRBD1. V lost 3 bases and J lost 2; bases outside the gene matches: 2. This CDR3 is built from 14 residues. The V gene's germline CDR1 is SGHTA and CDR2 FQGNSA. The CDR3 region has the DNA TGTGCCAGCAGCTTGGACAGGGTCAACTATGGCTACACCTTC. Translated: CASSLDRVNYGYTF.

In nucleotides, the CDR3 is TGTGCCAGCAGCCCCGAGACTTTCTATGGCTACACCTTC. This encodes CASSPETFYGYTF. This rearrangement joins TRBV7-9 to TRBJ1-2, with D unresolved. Deletions cut 5 bases from V and 4 bases from J, with 11 bases between. The CDR3 totals 13 residues. The germline V gene has CDR1 SEHNR and CDR2 FQNEAQ (reference sequence). The whole variable domain, remainder taken from reference TRBV7-9 and TRBJ1-2, is DTGVSQNPRHKITKRGQNVTFRCDPISEHNRLYWYRQTLGQGPEFLTYFQNEAQLEKSRLLSDRFSAERPKGSFSTLEIQRTEQGDSAMYLCASSPETFYGYTFGSGTRLTVV.

The chain employs TRBV29-1 and TRBJ2-7, with TRBD2 matching over 11 bases. In germline, CDR1 is SQVTM, CDR2 ANQGSEA. The V segment lost 4 bases and the J segment 2 bases; nucleotides outside the gene matches: 13. The CDR3 is 17 amino acids. CDR3 DNA: TGCAGCGTTGCCCTACCCCTGGGACTAGCGGATACCTACGAGCAGTACTTC. Translated, it gives CSVALPLGLADTYEQYF.

The chain uses TRBV2 and TRBJ2-5, with D unresolved. The V end lost 6 bases, the J end lost 2 bases, and 13 bases lay between the germline ends. This CDR3 is 14 amino acids long. Germline V gene sequence: CDR1 SNHLY, CDR2 FYNNEI. Here the CDR3 DNA reads TGTGCCAGCAGAGATTACCGAGTACAAGAGACCCAGTACTTC. Its translation is CASRDYRVQETQYF.

The chain joins TRBV10-1 to TRBJ1-1; tentatively, D is TRBD1 (5 bases). V lost 3 bases, J lost 3 bases, and 8 bases lay in between. The CDR3 consists of 13 residues. Per the germline V gene, CDR1 is WNHNN and CDR2 is SYGVQD (reference sequence). CDR3 sequence (DNA): TGCGCCAGCAGTGATTCCAGGGACACTGAAGCTTTCTTT. Amino acid sequence: CASSDSRDTEAFF.

V and J are TRBV19 and TRBJ1-1; possible D gene TRBD1, 6 bases. Trimming removed 0 bases from V and 11 bases from J, with 16 bases in between. The CDR3 contains 14 residues. Germline CDR1 reads LNHDA; CDR2 reads SQIVND (reference sequence). CDR3 residues: CASSIDLSSGDAFF. DNA for the CDR3: TGTGCCAGTAGTATAGATCTATCGTCAGGGGACGCTTTCTTT. The full variable domain, its missing parts supplied by reference TRBV19 and TRBJ1-1, is DGGITQSPKYLFRKEGQNVTLSCEQNLNHDAMYWYRQDPGQGLRLIYYSQIVNDFQKGDIAEGYSVSREKKESFPLTVTSAQKNPTAFYLCASSIDLSSGDAFFGQGTRLTVV.

The V and J genes are TRBV5-1 and TRBJ2-5; tentatively, D is TRBD1 (6 bases). Germline assignment: CDR1 SGHRS and CDR2 YFSETQ. Trimming took 0 bases from V and 0 from J, leaving 12 bases between them. This CDR3 contains 16 residues. In DNA, the CDR3 is TGCGCCAGCAGCTTGGGACCCGAGGGGGACCAAGAGACCCAGTACTTC. This gives the protein CASSLGPEGDQETQYF.

This sequence joins TRBV4-1 and TRBJ1-2; D is perhaps TRBD1 (5 bases). CDR1 MGHRA and CDR2 YSYEKL come from the germline V gene. With 0 bases removed from V and 7 bases from J, the gap between germline ends came to 18 bases. The CDR3 runs 16 residues. The CDR3 is CASSQDGGRGSTGYTF. DNA of the CDR3: TGCGCCAGCAGCCAAGATGGTGGGAGGGGAAGTACTGGCTACACCTTC.

This clone was detected a few times. The gene calls are TRBV7-9 and TRBJ2-7, with D perhaps matching TRBD2 (5 bases). The V gene lost 4 bases and the J gene lost 0 bases, with 13 bases spanning the gap. The CDR3 spans 15 residues. Per germline, CDR1 SEHNR and CDR2 FQNEAQ (reference sequence). The CDR3 spells CASSSGLRNSYEQYF. The CDR3 nucleotides read TGTGCCAGCAGCTCCGGACTCCGCAACTCCTACGAGCAGTACTTC.

The chain has TRBV19 and TRBJ2-3; possible D gene TRBD1, 6 bases. The germline V gene encodes CDR1 LNHDA and CDR2 SQIVND (reference sequence). This CDR3 has 13 amino acids. Trimming pared 6 bases from V and 6 bases from J, leaving 13 bases between. The CDR3 protein is CASRGAPVDTQYF. The CDR3 nucleotides are TGTGCCAGTAGGGGGGCCCCTGTCGATACGCAGTATTTT.

V and J are TRBV7-8 and TRBJ1-4; TRBD1 agrees at 7 bases. Germline values: CDR1 SGHVS, CDR2 FQNEAQ. The trim removed 1 base at V and 3 bases at J, leaving 8 bases unmatched. The CDR3 spans 17 residues. The CDR3 DNA reads TGTGCCAGCAGCTTAGGAGGCACGGGACAGTCTAATGAAAAACTGTTTTTT. Its translation is CASSLGGTGQSNEKLFF.

V usage is TRBV18 and J usage is TRBJ1-2, with D possibly being TRBD1 (6 bases). Per the germline V gene, CDR1 is KGHSH and CDR2 is LQKENI. Trimming took off 3 bases at V and 8 bases at J, with 25 bases between the two ends. The CDR3 spans 17 residues. The CDR3 DNA is TGTGCCAGCTCACCCGAAAGAACCAGGGGCCAGGAATCCGGCTACACCTTC. As protein: CASSPERTRGQESGYTF.

The V gene is TRBV5-6, the J gene TRBJ1-4, with no clear D. The CDR3 contains 15 residues. Trimming pared 4 bases from V and 8 bases from J, leaving 18 bases between. Germline V gives CDR1 SGHDT, CDR2 YYEEEE. The CDR3 region has the DNA TGTGCCAGCAGCCCCCTGGAAGCGGCCGGGGAAAAACTGTTTTTT. It is translated as CASSPLEAAGEKLFF.

The V and J genes are TRBV6-2 or TRBV6-3 and TRBJ2-2; D remains unclear. V lost 0 bases to trimming and J lost 2 bases, with 4 bases between them. This CDR3 spans 14 amino acids. Germline-derived CDR1 and CDR2 are MNHEY and SVGEGT. The CDR3 region has the DNA TGTGCCAGCAGTTACTCCCTAAACACCGGGGAGCTGTTTTTT. Translating it yields CASSYSLNTGELFF.